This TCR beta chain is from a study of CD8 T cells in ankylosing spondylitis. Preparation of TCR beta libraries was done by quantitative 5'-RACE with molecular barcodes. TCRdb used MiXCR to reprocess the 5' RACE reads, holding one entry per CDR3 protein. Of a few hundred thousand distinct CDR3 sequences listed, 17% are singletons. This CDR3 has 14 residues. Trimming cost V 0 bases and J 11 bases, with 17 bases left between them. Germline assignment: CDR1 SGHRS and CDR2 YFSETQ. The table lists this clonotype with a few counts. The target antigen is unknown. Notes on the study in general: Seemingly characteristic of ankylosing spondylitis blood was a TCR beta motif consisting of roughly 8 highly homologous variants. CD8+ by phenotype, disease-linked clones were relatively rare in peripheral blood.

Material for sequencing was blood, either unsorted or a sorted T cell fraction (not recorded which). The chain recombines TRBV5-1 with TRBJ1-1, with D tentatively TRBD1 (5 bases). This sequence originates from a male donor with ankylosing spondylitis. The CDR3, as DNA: TGCGCCAGCAGCTTGGTGGGGGGAGACGGAAGGGCTTTCTTT. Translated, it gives CASSLVGGDGRAFF.